This TCR beta chain comes out of a study of T cell changes during pregnancy in multiple sclerosis. Germline lookup yields CDR1 GTSNPN and CDR2 SVGIG (reference sequence). The CDR3 is 16 residues long. V dropped 2 bases and J dropped 0 bases, with 13 bases sitting between them. The protocol was immunoSEQ multiplex PCR, while the TCRdb copy is restricted to in-frame clones and leaves out a portion. The sample carries about 54,000 clones, more than 85% recorded once. The V gene is TRBV30, the J gene TRBJ1-4, with a weak D call TRBD1 (5 bases). The material was peripheral blood, obtained after pregnancy. This clonotype was sampled from a female donor in good health, enrolled as a control in a pregnancy study. CDR3 sequence reads: CAWSRGVATTNEKLFF. CDR3 sequence (DNA): TGTGCCTGGAGTCGGGGGGTGGCAACAACTAATGAAAAACTGTTTTTT.